The clone carrying this T cell receptor (beta chain) appeared many times. No antigen is known for it. The entry originates in a study of regulatory T cells in long-lasting Graves disease. Study-wide findings and caveats: Having few samples may have compromised the accuracy. With persistent disease, TRBV28, TRBJ1-2 and TRBJ2-5 were the favored segments.

Building the TCR beta libraries relied on iRepertoire HTBI primers, and CDR3 regions underwent Arm-PCR. Original analysis: The samples included around 65 TRBV and 14 TRBJ segments. TCRdb ran MiXCR on the multiplex PCR reads and lists one entry per CDR3 protein. The V and J calls reflect TCRdb's pipeline rather than the authors' work. The table has roughly 490,000 distinct CDR3 sequences, about 20% seen once. As to time point: persistent/refractory GD, antithyroid drugs over 5 years with positive TRAb. Construction of the TCR library relied on RNA isolated from PBMCs. It was American Thyroid Association guidelines that determined Graves' disease diagnosis. CDR3 length equals 13 residues. Looked up from germline, CDR1 is SGHAT and CDR2 is FQNNGV. Trimming left V 0 bases short and J 9 bases short, with 8 bases between.

The source material was peripheral blood mononuclear cells (PBMCs), sampled when the disease was refractory, from a patient treated with antithyroid drugs. The chain uses TRBV11-2 and TRBJ1-4; D is ambiguous. This TCR came from a female donor with Graves disease. CDR3 protein: CASSLDYGQKLFF. The CDR3 region has the DNA TGTGCCAGCAGCTTAGATTACGGTCAAAAACTGTTTTTT.